One sample yielded the 2 T cell receptor beta chains listed below, sequenced in a study of T-cell reconstitution after alpha-beta-depleted transplantation in children. Researchers prepared the TCRbeta library using unique molecular identifiers, the study reports. TCRdb ran MiXCR on the PCR reads and lists one entry per CDR3 protein. The sample yields 6,000 or so distinct CDR3 sequences, approximately 15% seen once. Source: PBMCs, taken before TCRalphabeta/CD19-depleted stem cell transplant. These receptors all come from a boy under 18 with acute lymphoblastic leukemia, due to receive a stem cell transplant.

Sample share makes this clonotype medium-sized. The chain links TRBV12-3 or TRBV12-4 to TRBJ1-6; D remains unclear. V lost 6 bases and J 0 bases, leaving 12 bases between the germline ends. The CDR3 totals 16 residues. This chain's CDR3 is CASRPVKNSYNSPLHF. The CDR3 DNA follows: TGTGCCAGCAGACCCGTTAAAAACTCCTATAATTCACCCCTCCACTTT.

This clonotype has a count of ten or more. The chain has TRBV28 and TRBJ1-5, with D perhaps TRBD1 (5 bases). V was cut by 6 bases and J by 4 bases, with 16 bases left in between. Germline CDR1 is MDHEN and CDR2 is SYDVKM. The CDR3 contains 15 residues. CDR3 coding DNA: TGTGCCAGCAGCCCTCGGGGCAGCGCAAATCAGCCCCAGCATTTT. This sequence encodes CASSPRGSANQPQHF.